These T cell receptor beta chains were read from a single sample in a study of cytomegalovirus exposure and HLA in healthy donors. The method was immunoSEQ multiplex PCR; TCRdb's version includes in-frame clones alone and lacks a portion of them. Among around 200,000 clones listed, about 81% were seen once. Sequenced sample: PBMCs. These receptors all come from a woman in her 30s in good health and CMV-seronegative. The CDR3 runs from the conserved cysteine through the conserved F or W. The order of the fields is clone size, J gene, V gene, D gene, CDR3 DNA, CDR3 protein. D genes are given only for firm matches. Clone sizes are given selectively: once, few, many, or a class where the clone is expanded.

-	TRBJ1-1	TRBV5-1	-	TGCGCCAGCAGCTCCCGATGGACTGGGAACACTGAAGCTTTCTTT	CASSSRWTGNTEAFF
-	TRBJ1-2	TRBV30	-	TGTGCCTGGGGCATTGGTAGCTACACCTTC	CAWGIGSYTF
-	TRBJ1-5	TRBV10-3	TRBD1	TGTGCCATCAGTGTGGGACAGAATCAGCCCCAGCATTTT	CAISVGQNQPQHF
few	TRBJ1-2	TRBV11-2	TRBD1	TGTGCCAGCAGCTCGGCCCTCACAGGGGGCTTCTATGGCTACACCTTC	CASSSALTGGFYGYTF
-	TRBJ2-7	TRBV4-1	-	TGCGCCAGCAGCCAAGAGGGCAGGGGCTCAAGGGAGCAGTACTTC	CASSQEGRGSREQYF
-	TRBJ2-3	TRBV25-1	TRBD2	TGTGCCAGCAGTGACGCGGGGGGGACAGATACGCAGTATTTT	CASSDAGGTDTQYF
once	TRBJ2-7	TRBV5-1	TRBD1	TGCGCCAGCAGCCAACAGGGGGCGCGAGTGAAAGAGCAGTACTTC	CASSQQGARVKEQYF
-	TRBJ1-2	TRBV9	-	TGTGCCAGCAGCGTTGATACTGGGGCCGTACTAGGCTACACCTTC	CASSVDTGAVLGYTF
few	TRBJ1-2	TRBV6-5	TRBD1	TGTGCCAGCAGTTCCTGGACAGGAAACTATGGCTACACCTTC	CASSSWTGNYGYTF
-	TRBJ2-2	TRBV15	TRBD1	TGTGCCACCAGCAGAGAGGGGACAGGGGGCATCACCGGGGAGCTGTTTTTT	CATSREGTGGITGELFF
-	TRBJ2-7	TRBV28	TRBD1	TGTGCCAGCAGTTTAACAGGGGCGGTCGAGCAGTACTTC	CASSLTGAVEQYF
-	TRBJ2-2	TRBV4-1	TRBD2	TGCGCCAGCAGCCAAGCTGCCTTGGGACTAGCGGGAGGTCCCGGGGAGCTGTTTTTT	CASSQAALGLAGGPGELFF
-	TRBJ2-3	TRBV25-1	-	TGTGCCAGCAGTCCTCGACAGTTCCCTAGCACAGATACGCAGTATTTT	CASSPRQFPSTDTQYF
once	TRBJ1-1	TRBV18	-	TGTGCCAGCTCCCAGTCCGGGTACACTGAAGCTTTCTTT	CASSQSGYTEAFF
-	TRBJ2-2	TRBV9	-	TGTGCCAGCAGCGTATCCTTGGGACAGAACACCGGGGAGCTGTTTTTT	CASSVSLGQNTGELFF
-	TRBJ1-1	TRBV10-2	TRBD1	TGCGCCAGCAGGGGGACAGGCCTGAACACTGAAGCTTTCTTT	CASRGTGLNTEAFF
-	TRBJ2-2	TRBV11-3	-	TGTGCCAGCAGCTTAGATCGGCGGGCCGGGGAGCTGTTTTTT	CASSLDRRAGELFF
few	TRBJ1-5	TRBV2	-	TGTGCCAGCAGTCGGACAGATCGCAATCAGCCCCAGCATTTT	CASSRTDRNQPQHF
few	TRBJ2-3	TRBV7-3	-	TGTGCCAGCAGCTCTATAGATACGCAGTATTTT	CASSSIDTQYF
-	TRBJ1-4	TRBV5-1	TRBD1	TGCGCCAGCAGCGGGGGGACAGCCGCTAATGAAAAACTGTTTTTT	CASSGGTAANEKLFF
-	TRBJ1-5	TRBV27	-	TGTGCCAGCAGATGGGCCCCCAATCAGCCCCAGCATTTT	CASRWAPNQPQHF
-	TRBJ2-3	TRBV9	TRBD2	TGTGCCAGCGGAGGACTAGCAGGCGATACGCAGTATTTT	CASGGLAGDTQYF
-	TRBJ1-2	TRBV6-5	TRBD1	TGTGCCAGCAGTGGACAGGGCAACTATGGCTACACCTTC	CASSGQGNYGYTF
-	TRBJ2-5	TRBV20-1	-	TGCAGTCCCCGGGACCAAGAGACCCAGTACTTC	CSPRDQETQYF
-	TRBJ1-2	TRBV6-4	TRBD1	TGTGCCAGCAGTGACTCGTTGCCGGGACAGGGGGCCGGAGGCTACACCTTC	CASSDSLPGQGAGGYTF
few	TRBJ2-7	TRBV5-4	-	TGTGCCAGCAGCTTGGTTGCTAGCGAGCAGTACTTC	CASSLVASEQYF
-	TRBJ2-7	TRBV11-2	-	TGTGCCAGCAGCTTACAGGGAAACGAGCAGTACTTC	CASSLQGNEQYF
-	TRBJ2-3	TRBV10-2	TRBD2	TGCGCCAGCAGGGGACTAGCCGGTTGGGATACGCAGTATTTT	CASRGLAGWDTQYF
-	TRBJ1-6	TRBV19	-	TGTGCCAGTAGGCAAGACAGCCTGATGGATTCACCCCTCCACTTT	CASRQDSLMDSPLHF
once	TRBJ1-2	TRBV5-1	-	TGCGCCAGCAGCAAGATCGGGGGGACCTTCAACTATGGCTACACCTTC	CASSKIGGTFNYGYTF
-	TRBJ2-1	TRBV11-2	-	TGTGCCAGCAGCCCGTTAGCGGAGAGCTCCTACAATGAGCAGTTCTTC	CASSPLAESSYNEQFF
-	TRBJ1-3	TRBV5-1	TRBD1	TGCGCCAGCAGGTCGGGACAGGGAAACACCATATATTTT	CASRSGQGNTIYF
-	TRBJ2-5	TRBV5-6	-	TGTGCCAGCAGCTTGCTGGGAGACTTCAAAGAGACCCAGTACTTC	CASSLLGDFKETQYF
-	TRBJ2-7	TRBV14	-	TGTGCCAGCAGCCAAGATCTAGGGGGATCCTACGAGCAGTACTTC	CASSQDLGGSYEQYF
few	TRBJ2-2	TRBV19	TRBD2	TGTGCCGGGCGGACTAGCGGTGCCACCGGGGAGCTGTTTTTT	CAGRTSGATGELFF
many	TRBJ2-7	TRBV2	TRBD1	TGTGCCAGCAGTGAGGCTGGGACAGTCAACTACGAGCAGTACTTC	CASSEAGTVNYEQYF
once	TRBJ2-3	TRBV5-1	TRBD1	TGCGCCAGCAGCCCCGGGACAGGTACAGATACGCAGTATTTT	CASSPGTGTDTQYF
few	TRBJ2-7	TRBV27	-	TGTGCCAGCAGTCCAGGGGCCTACGAGCAGTACTTC	CASSPGAYEQYF
few	TRBJ1-1	TRBV5-4	TRBD1	TGTGCCAGCAGACCCGACAGGGCAGACACTGAAGCTTTCTTT	CASRPDRADTEAFF
few	TRBJ1-2	TRBV29-1	TRBD1	TGCAGCGTTGAGACAGGGGTTGGCTACACCTTC	CSVETGVGYTF
-	TRBJ2-7	TRBV29-1	-	TGCAGCGTTGATGGTCTCGGGACCTACGAGCAGTACTTC	CSVDGLGTYEQYF
once	TRBJ1-3	TRBV25-1	-	TGTGCCAGCAAAAGACAGCTATCTGGAAACACCATATATTTT	CASKRQLSGNTIYF
-	TRBJ1-2	TRBV30	-	TGTGCCTGGAGTGATCGGTATGGCTACACCTTC	CAWSDRYGYTF
-	TRBJ2-5	TRBV18	TRBD2	TGTGCCAGCTCACGACTAGCGGGGCCGTACCAAGAGACCCAGTACTTC	CASSRLAGPYQETQYF
-	TRBJ2-7	TRBV27	TRBD1	TGTGCCAGCAGTCCCTTCCGGGACAGGGACTACGAGCAGTACTTC	CASSPFRDRDYEQYF
-	TRBJ2-3	TRBV29-1	-	TGCAGCGTTGATGAGGGAATTATTACCCGCACAGATACGCAGTATTTT	CSVDEGIITRTDTQYF
-	TRBJ1-5	TRBV5-8	-	TGTGCCAGCAGGGATCGGGTGGCGAGGCAGCCCCAGCATTTT	CASRDRVARQPQHF
few	TRBJ1-2	TRBV6-6	TRBD1	TGTGCCAGCTTGGTTGGACAGGGGGCTGGTGGCTACACCTTC	CASLVGQGAGGYTF
-	TRBJ1-5	TRBV19	-	TGTGCCAGTAGTATGGGGGGGCGTGCTCAGCCCCAGCATTTT	CASSMGGRAQPQHF